This entry describes one TCR beta chain. The data originate from a study of CD8+ T cells in alopecia areata. Regarding treatment: oral pan-JAK inhibitor, 5-10 mg twice daily. Following extraction, RNA underwent reverse transcription to cDNA, which served as the sequencing template. Assay used: immunoSEQ multiplex PCR; TCRdb lists only in-frame clones, some missing. The data contain under 300,000 clones, roughly 63% of them singletons. This clonotype originated in a human donor with alopecia areata. The sequences come from CD4+ T cells sorted from blood, collected around week 53, from a patient treated with tofacitinib.

In DNA, the CDR3 is TGTGCCTGGAGTAAGGCGGGCGGTGAAGCTTTCTTT. Its protein is CAWSKAGGEAFF. The J gene is TRBJ1-1, the V gene TRBV30; no definite D call. Germline V gene lookup returns CDR1 GTSNPN and CDR2 SVGIG (reference sequence). The CDR3 sequence is 12 residues long. Trimming took off 2 bases at V and 7 bases at J, with 11 bases between the two ends. Full variable domain (outside the CDR3, taken from reference TRBV30 and TRBJ1-1): SQTIHQWPATLVQPVGSPLSLECTVEGTSNPNLYWYRQAAGRGLQLLFYSVGIGQISSEVPQNLSASRPQDRQFILSSKKLLLSDSGFYLCAWSKAGGEAFFGQGTRLTVV.